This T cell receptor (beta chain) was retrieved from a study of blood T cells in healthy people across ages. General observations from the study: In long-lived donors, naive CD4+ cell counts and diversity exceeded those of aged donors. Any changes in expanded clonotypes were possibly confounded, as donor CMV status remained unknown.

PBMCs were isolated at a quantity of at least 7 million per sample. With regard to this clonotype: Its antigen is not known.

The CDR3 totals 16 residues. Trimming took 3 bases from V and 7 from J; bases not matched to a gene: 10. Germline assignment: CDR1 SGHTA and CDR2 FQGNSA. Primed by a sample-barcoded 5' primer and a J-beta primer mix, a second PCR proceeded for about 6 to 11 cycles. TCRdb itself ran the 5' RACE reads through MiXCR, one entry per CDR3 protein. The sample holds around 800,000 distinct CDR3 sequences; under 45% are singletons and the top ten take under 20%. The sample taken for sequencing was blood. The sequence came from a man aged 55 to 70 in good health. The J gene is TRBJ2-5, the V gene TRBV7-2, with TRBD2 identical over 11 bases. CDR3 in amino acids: CASSFYVAGGPWTQYF. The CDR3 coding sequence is TGTGCCAGCAGCTTTTATGTAGCGGGGGGGCCATGGACCCAGTACTTC.